Below, 18 T cell receptor beta chains from the same sample are listed, as sequenced in a study of T cell changes during pregnancy in multiple sclerosis (dated by TCRdb to 2018 to 2020). The library was obtained by the immunoSEQ multiplex PCR assay. The table comes from immuneACCESS by way of TCRdb, which keeps in-frame sequences with V and J called. Part of the clones is missing from these tables; in studies checked, under half for an unresolved V gene and the rest for unknown reasons. In this sample the table shows 35,000 to 50,000 clones, approximately 90% of which occur a single time. The ten most abundant clones make up roughly 1.1% of the sample. The sample consisted of CD4+ T cells from peripheral blood mononuclear cells, taken after pregnancy. These receptors originate from a female donor with multiple sclerosis, enrolled in a pregnancy study.

This chain links TRBV5-1 with TRBJ2-3; TRBD2 aligns across 12 bases. CDR1 is SGHRS, CDR2 YFSETQ, per germline. The V gene end was trimmed by 4 bases and the J gene end by 0 bases; junction bases not matched to a gene: 6. The CDR3 runs 17 residues. The CDR3 DNA is TGCGCCAGCAGCAACGGACTAGCGGGGCCTAGCACAGATACGCAGTATTTT. Protein: CASSNGLAGPSTDTQYF.

The gene calls are TRBV2 and TRBJ2-1; TRBD2 matches at 11 bases. The CDR3 consists of 14 residues. The germline V gene encodes CDR1 SNHLY and CDR2 FYNNEI. The trim removed 6 bases at V and 9 bases at J, leaving 7 bases unmatched. CDR3 sequence (DNA): TGTGCCAGCAGATTAGCGGGAGGGCAACGTGAGCAGTTCTTC. It codes for CASRLAGGQREQFF.

The V and J genes are TRBV27 and TRBJ2-6; 7 nucleotides match TRBD1. The length of the CDR3 is 19 residues. V shed 3 bases and J 0 bases; nucleotides not matched to a gene: 11. Looked up from germline, CDR1 is MNHEY and CDR2 is SMNVEV (reference sequence). The chain's CDR3 is CASSFSGTARFSGANVLTF. The CDR3 DNA is TGTGCCAGCAGTTTCTCCGGGACAGCTCGATTCTCTGGGGCCAACGTCCTGACTTTC.

This clone was seen a few times. The chain employs TRBV5-3 and TRBJ1-2, with a tentative D call TRBD1 (5 bases). TRBV5-3 is annotated as an ORF whose role is uncertain. V shed 4 bases and J shed 4 bases, with 26 bases lying between them. This CDR3 comprises 18 residues. In DNA form, the CDR3 reads TGTGCCAGAAGCCTTGTATTCTCGAGGGACCAGGAGGGCTATGGCTACACCTTC. Its protein is CARSLVFSRDQEGYGYTF.

The gene calls are TRBV7-9 and TRBJ1-4; tentative D call: TRBD1 (6 bases). This CDR3 is 13 amino acids long. In germline, CDR1 is SEHNR, CDR2 FQNEAQ (reference sequence). The V end was cut by 5 bases, the J end by 8 bases, with 12 bases between. The CDR3 DNA reads TGTGCCAGCAGCCGAGGGCAGGGGGAAAAACTGTTTTTT. Translated, it gives CASSRGQGEKLFF.

The J gene is TRBJ2-2, the V gene TRBV28; D not certain. The germline CDR1 and CDR2 sequences are MDHEN and SYDVKM. V dropped 3 bases and J dropped 1 base, with 6 bases sitting between them. The CDR3 length is 14 residues. CDR3 in amino acids: CASSFHRNTGELFF. The CDR3 region has the DNA TGTGCCAGCAGTTTTCACAGGAACACCGGGGAGCTGTTTTTT.

This clone was recorded only once. The V and J genes are TRBV2 and TRBJ1-2; D unresolved. Germline values: CDR1 SNHLY, CDR2 FYNNEI. V dropped 3 bases and J dropped 5 bases, with 13 bases sitting between them. The CDR3 has 14 residues. CDR3 residues: CASSESEQTYGYTF. CDR3 in DNA: TGTGCCAGCAGTGAGTCAGAACAAACATATGGCTACACCTTC.

This clone was seen just once. This chain joins TRBV9 and TRBJ1-1, with no clear D. Trimming stripped 4 bases from V and 5 bases from J, with 15 bases between. The CDR3 extends over 14 amino acids. The V gene's germline CDR1 is SGDLS and CDR2 YYNGEE. As DNA, the CDR3 is TGTGCCAGCAGCCCAAGACTGAGCGGAACTGAAGCTTTCTTT. Translating gives CASSPRLSGTEAFF.

The rearrangement links TRBV7-2 to TRBJ2-7; 11 nucleotides line up with TRBD2. This CDR3 is 14 amino acids long. J was trimmed by 3 bases and V by 5 bases; bases with no gene match: 3. The germline V gene encodes CDR1 SGHTA and CDR2 FQGNSA. The CDR3 DNA reads as TGTGCCAGCAGCCCGGGACTAGCGGTCTACGAGCAGTACTTC. Amino acid sequence: CASSPGLAVYEQYF.

The rearrangement joins TRBV5-6 to TRBJ1-4; 9 bases are shared with TRBD1. Unmatched junction bases numbered 14, after V lost 0 bases and J lost 8 bases. Germline CDR1 and CDR2: SGHDT and YYEEEE. This CDR3 contains 18 residues. In nucleotides, the CDR3 is TGTGCCAGCAGCTTGGGGCCGGCAGGGGGACAGGGTCTAGAAAAACTGTTTTTT. Protein product: CASSLGPAGGQGLEKLFF.

The chain is built from TRBV5-4 and TRBJ2-3, with 8 bases fitting TRBD2. In germline, CDR1 is SGHNT, CDR2 YYREEE (reference sequence). The CDR3 length is 14 residues. V was pared by 0 bases and J by 4 bases, with 1 base of the junction left unmatched. DNA for the CDR3: TGTGCCAGCAGCTTGGCGGGAGGGGCAGATACGCAGTATTTT. This gives the protein CASSLAGGADTQYF.

The chain employs TRBV2 and TRBJ2-2, with 11 bases aligning to TRBD2. The CDR3 loop spans 15 amino acids. With 7 bases clipped from V and 2 bases from J, the junction kept 3 bases outside the gene matches. Per the germline V gene, CDR1 is SNHLY and CDR2 is FYNNEI. CDR3 region: CASKLAGVNTGELFF. The CDR3 region has the DNA TGTGCCAGCAAACTAGCGGGAGTAAACACCGGGGAGCTGTTTTTT.

The chain combines TRBV5-4 with TRBJ2-3, with TRBD2 matching 13 bases. CDR3 length: 15 amino acids. CDR1 and CDR2 (germline): SGHNT, YYREEE (reference sequence). Trimming at V came to 4 bases and at J to 8 bases, leaving 7 bases not matched to a gene. DNA of the CDR3: TGTGCCAGCAGCCCGGGACTAGCGGGGTATGGTACGCAGTATTTT. Amino acid sequence: CASSPGLAGYGTQYF.

This clone has a single count. The chain joins TRBV4-1 to TRBJ2-1, with D maybe TRBD2 (5 bases). The length of the CDR3 is 12 residues. The germline CDR1 and CDR2 sequences are MGHRA and YSYEKL. V was trimmed by 2 bases and J by 8 bases, leaving 7 bases between them. This CDR3 reads CASSQRGHEQFF. The DNA of the CDR3 is TGCGCCAGCAGCCAACGCGGGCATGAGCAGTTCTTC.

The rearrangement uses TRBV5-1 and TRBJ2-5; D unclear. Trimming stripped 0 bases from V and 1 base from J, with 7 bases between. There are 14 residues in the CDR3. Germline V gene lookup returns CDR1 SGHRS and CDR2 YFSETQ. For the CDR3, the DNA is TGCGCCAGCAGCTTGGTTTCCGGCCAAGAGACCCAGTACTTC. It translates to CASSLVSGQETQYF.

This clone was seen once. This rearrangement joins TRBV18 to TRBJ2-7; possible D gene TRBD1, 6 bases. Trimming took 3 bases from V and 0 from J, leaving 9 bases between them. The germline CDR1 and CDR2 sequences are KGHSH and LQKENI. The CDR3 covers 14 residues. In nucleotides, the CDR3 is TGTGCCAGCTCACCTGGACAGACCTCCTACGAGCAGTACTTC. This translates into CASSPGQTSYEQYF.

The rearrangement links TRBV9 to TRBJ2-3; D is unresolved. V shed 0 bases and J shed 4 bases, with 3 bases lying between them. The CDR3 has 12 residues. CDR1 and CDR2 (germline): SGDLS, YYNGEE. The CDR3 coding sequence is TGTGCCAGCAGCGTAGCCTCAGATACGCAGTATTTT. It translates to CASSVASDTQYF.

The CDR3 region has the DNA TGTGCCAGCAGTGCCACCGGGACAGCAAACTACGAGCAGTACTTC. Translated, it gives CASSATGTANYEQYF. The genes are TRBV6-1 and TRBJ2-7; 7 bases are shared with TRBD1. The CDR3 sequence is 15 residues long. Germline V gene lookup returns CDR1 MNHNS and CDR2 SASEGT. The trim removed 4 bases at V and 3 bases at J, leaving 9 bases unmatched.